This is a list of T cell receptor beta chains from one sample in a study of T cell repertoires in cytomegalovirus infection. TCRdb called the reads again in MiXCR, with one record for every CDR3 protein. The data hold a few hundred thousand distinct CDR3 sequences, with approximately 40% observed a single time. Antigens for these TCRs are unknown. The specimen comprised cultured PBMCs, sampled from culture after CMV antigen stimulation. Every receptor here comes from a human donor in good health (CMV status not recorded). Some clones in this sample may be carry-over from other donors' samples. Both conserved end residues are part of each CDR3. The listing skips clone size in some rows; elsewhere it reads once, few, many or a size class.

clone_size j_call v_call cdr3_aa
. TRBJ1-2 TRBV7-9 CASSRTGSTDYGYTF
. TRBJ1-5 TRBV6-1 CASSRTGPHQPQHF
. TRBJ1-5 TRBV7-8 CASSMDRSSGPQHF
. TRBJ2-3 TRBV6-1 CASNLLPLITDTQYF
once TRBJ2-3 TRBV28 CASSLFGIDTQYF
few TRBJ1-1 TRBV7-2 CASSFSTGGSEAFF
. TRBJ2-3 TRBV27 CASSPGTSITDTQYF
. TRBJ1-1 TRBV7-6 CASSYSRREAFF
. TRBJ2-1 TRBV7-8 CASSLPSGSVNEQFF
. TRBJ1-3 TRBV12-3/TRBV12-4 CASSFDSPGNTIYF
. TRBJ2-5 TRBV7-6 CASRNVETQYF
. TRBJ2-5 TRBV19 CSSSPRATGTETQYF
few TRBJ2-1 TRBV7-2 CASSLLRTAQFF
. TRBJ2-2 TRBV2 CASGRPLAGVSGELFF
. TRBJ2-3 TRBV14 CASSQDYRQSQHTQYF
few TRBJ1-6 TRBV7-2 CASSMYELSPLHF
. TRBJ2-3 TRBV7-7 CASSPTLQGAPSTDTQYF
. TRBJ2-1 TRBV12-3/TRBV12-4 CASSSGTGWHNEQFF
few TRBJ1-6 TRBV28 CASRPIGTAYNSPLHF
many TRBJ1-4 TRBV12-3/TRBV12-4 CASSLAGANEKLFF
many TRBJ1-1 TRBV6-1 CASSLPPTRVGTEAFF
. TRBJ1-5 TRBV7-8 CASSEKTWTGVAGNQPQHF
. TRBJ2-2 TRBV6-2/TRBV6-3 CASSKTVRRGELFF
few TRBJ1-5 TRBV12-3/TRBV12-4 CASSLGGNNQPQHF
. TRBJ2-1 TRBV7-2 CASSLGAGLGQFF
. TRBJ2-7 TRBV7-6 CASSGRDSHYEQYF
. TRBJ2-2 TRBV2 CATWGPNPGAVTGELFF
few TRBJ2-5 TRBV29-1 CSETGTGGETQYF
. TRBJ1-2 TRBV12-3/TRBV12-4 CASSFIEGYGYTF
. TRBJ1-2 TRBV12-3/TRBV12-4 CASRISRDGYTF
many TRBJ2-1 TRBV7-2 CASTSISGRADEQFF
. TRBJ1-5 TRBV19 CASSMGQYSNQPQHF
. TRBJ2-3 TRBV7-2 CASSNWGVDTQYF
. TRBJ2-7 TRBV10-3 CATQLAGVVEQYF
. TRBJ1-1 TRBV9 CASSVDPRVDTEAFF
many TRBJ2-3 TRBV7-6 CASSLGGAGTDTQYF
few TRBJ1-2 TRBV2 CASGGSFTYGYTF
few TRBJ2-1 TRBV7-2 CASSRTNFYNEQFF
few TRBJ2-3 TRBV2 CASSGGLAGVSGQYF